This T cell receptor beta chain was profiled in a study of beta chain features in type 1 diabetes. Study outcomes and limitations: Compared to healthy donors, patients appeared to have naive, central memory and Treg TCRB repertoires that were more alike.

Reverse transcribing all isolated RNA meant expressed TCRB transcripts were sequenced. Naive, central memory and regulatory T cell samples came to a mean of about 4 million reads. TCRdb keeps only in-frame clones here, not all; method: immunoSEQ multiplex PCR. The sample yields fewer than 900,000 clones, 15% to 20% seen once. This clone showed up just a few times. The target antigen is unknown. Germline CDR1 and CDR2: SGHTA and FQGNSA. V gave up 5 bases and J gave up 5 bases; unmatched junction bases: 5. The CDR3 has 13 residues. The receptor comes from a woman between 18 and 30 years old in good health. Sequencing input: naive CD4+ T cells from blood. The gene calls are TRBV7-2 and TRBJ2-7; 8 nucleotides agree with TRBD1. CDR3 sequence (DNA): TGTGCCAGCAGCCGACAGGGGCCTCACGAGCAGTACTTC. This translates into CASSRQGPHEQYF.